This is a list of T cell receptor beta chains from one sample in a study of T cells after yellow fever vaccination. One entry per CDR3 protein results from TCRdb running MiXCR on the 5' RACE reads. The data show approximately 550,000 distinct CDR3 sequences, with roughly a fifth seen just once and 13% to 15% held by the top ten. The sample was PBMCs, taken 15 days after the yellow fever booster vaccination. The receptors here all came from a man aged 25 to 40 who received the YFV17D yellow fever vaccine. The CDR3 runs from the conserved cysteine through the conserved F or W. Each record gives: J gene, D gene, clone size, CDR3 length, V gene, CDR3 protein, CDR3 DNA. The D gene is left open where the match is weak. A clone size is listed for some rows: how often the clone was seen (once, few, many), or a class if it is expanded.

j_call: TRBJ2-7; d_call: TRBD2; clone_size: many; cdr3_length: 15; v_call: TRBV4-3; cdr3_aa: CASSQEVAGYYEQYF; cdr3_nt: TGCGCCAGCAGCCAAGAAGTAGCGGGGTACTACGAGCAGTACTTC
j_call: TRBJ1-5; d_call: -; clone_size: -; cdr3_length: 16; v_call: TRBV5-6; cdr3_aa: CASSPQGARGNQPQHF; cdr3_nt: TGTGCCAGCAGCCCGCAAGGGGCGCGGGGCAATCAGCCCCAGCATTTT
j_call: TRBJ2-3; d_call: -; clone_size: few; cdr3_length: 14; v_call: TRBV7-9; cdr3_aa: CASSFDARTDTQYF; cdr3_nt: TGTGCCAGCAGCTTTGACGCCAGAACAGATACGCAGTATTTT
j_call: TRBJ2-1; d_call: -; clone_size: -; cdr3_length: 16; v_call: TRBV4-3; cdr3_aa: CASSQQPQSSYNEQFF; cdr3_nt: TGCGCCAGCAGCCAACAGCCGCAGAGCTCCTACAATGAGCAGTTCTTC
j_call: TRBJ1-4; d_call: -; clone_size: -; cdr3_length: 13; v_call: TRBV6-1; cdr3_aa: CASGGQPNEKLFF; cdr3_nt: TGTGCCAGCGGTGGACAGCCTAATGAAAAACTGTTTTTT
j_call: TRBJ2-7; d_call: TRBD1; clone_size: -; cdr3_length: 13; v_call: TRBV28; cdr3_aa: CASGPHRGEEQYF; cdr3_nt: TGTGCCAGCGGCCCCCACAGGGGGGAAGAGCAGTACTTC
j_call: TRBJ2-5; d_call: -; clone_size: -; cdr3_length: 16; v_call: TRBV3-1; cdr3_aa: CASSQDLARGRETQYF; cdr3_nt: TGTGCCAGCAGCCAAGATCTGGCCAGGGGTCGAGAGACCCAGTACTTC
j_call: TRBJ1-5; d_call: TRBD1; clone_size: -; cdr3_length: 14; v_call: TRBV10-3; cdr3_aa: CAIGGGQGNQPQHF; cdr3_nt: TGTGCCATCGGGGGTGGACAGGGGAATCAGCCCCAGCATTTT
j_call: TRBJ2-5; d_call: -; clone_size: -; cdr3_length: 14; v_call: TRBV5-1; cdr3_aa: CASSWGGAEETQYF; cdr3_nt: TGCGCCAGCAGCTGGGGAGGTGCGGAAGAGACCCAGTACTTC
j_call: TRBJ2-3; d_call: -; clone_size: few; cdr3_length: 13; v_call: TRBV12-3/TRBV12-4; cdr3_aa: CASSLPGFLTQYF; cdr3_nt: TGTGCCAGCAGTCTGCCCGGCTTCCTGACGCAGTATTTT
j_call: TRBJ2-3; d_call: -; clone_size: -; cdr3_length: 15; v_call: TRBV20-1; cdr3_aa: CSARDHAFFLDTQYF; cdr3_nt: TGCAGTGCTAGAGATCATGCATTTTTCTTGGATACGCAGTATTTT
j_call: TRBJ2-5; d_call: -; clone_size: few; cdr3_length: 18; v_call: TRBV21-1; cdr3_aa: CASSRPLQGDRISETQYF; cdr3_nt: TGTGCCAGCAGCCGACCCCTCCAGGGGGACAGGATATCCGAGACCCAGTACTTC
j_call: TRBJ2-7; d_call: -; clone_size: few; cdr3_length: 16; v_call: TRBV7-9; cdr3_aa: CASSPPDRGPAHEQYF; cdr3_nt: TGTGCCAGCAGCCCTCCTGATCGCGGGCCTGCCCACGAGCAGTACTTC